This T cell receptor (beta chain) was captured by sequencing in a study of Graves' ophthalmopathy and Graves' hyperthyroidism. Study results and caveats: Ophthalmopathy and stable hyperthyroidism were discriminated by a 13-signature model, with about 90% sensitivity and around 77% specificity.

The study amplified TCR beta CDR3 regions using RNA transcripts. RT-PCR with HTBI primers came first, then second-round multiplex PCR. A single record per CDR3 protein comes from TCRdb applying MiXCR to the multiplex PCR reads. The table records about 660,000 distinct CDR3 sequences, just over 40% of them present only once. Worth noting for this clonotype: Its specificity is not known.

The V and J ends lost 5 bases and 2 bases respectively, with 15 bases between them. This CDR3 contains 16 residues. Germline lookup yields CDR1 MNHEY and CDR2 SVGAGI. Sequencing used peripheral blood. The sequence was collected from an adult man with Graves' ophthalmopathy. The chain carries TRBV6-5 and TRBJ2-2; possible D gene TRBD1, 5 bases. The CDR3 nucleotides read TGTGCCAGCAGTGAAGGGGCAGGAGACAACACCGGGGAGCTGTTTTTT. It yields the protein CASSEGAGDNTGELFF.